The rows below give T cell receptor beta chains drawn from one sample of a study of cytomegalovirus exposure and HLA in healthy donors. TCRdb keeps only in-frame clones here, not all; method: immunoSEQ multiplex PCR. Here the sample spans around 220,000 clones, roughly 88% being singletons. Sequenced material: PBMCs. The receptors were gathered from a woman aged 18-29 years in good health and CMV-seronegative. The CDR3 runs from the conserved cysteine through the conserved F or W. The D gene is left open where the match is weak.

TRBV27 NA CASSLSEGTQYF
TRBV19 NA CASSRGWTEAFF
TRBV27 TRBD2 CASSSGLAGMYNEQFF
TRBV27 NA CASSLSANRGYTF
TRBV7-2 NA CASRSFGGTEAFF
TRBV29-1 TRBD1 CSVDRGNTEAFF
TRBV6-6 TRBD1 CASSYRTGDEQFF
TRBV5-8 NA CASSLQGNEQYF
TRBV29-1 TRBD1 CSAAGTATEAFF
TRBV27 NA CASSLMPQSGEKLFF
TRBV6-6 NA CASRAGGLRYEQYF
TRBV7-6 TRBD2 CASSLPNRTSGNTGELFF
TRBV28 TRBD2 CASSSRLAGVYEQYF
TRBV6-6 NA CASSYGAANYGYTF
TRBV7-6 NA CASSLAPGTYRSYEQYF
TRBV7-2 NA CASSGGVLGELFF
TRBV28 TRBD1 CASSLRGQGRNQPQHF
TRBV19 NA CASLFPGNRNYGYTF
TRBV5-1 TRBD2 CASSLEPGTSQDTQYF
TRBV7-2 NA CATQGSLSYEQFF
TRBV13 TRBD2 CASSFSKKGGGVLYF
TRBV5-6 TRBD2 CASSKGLAANTGELFF
TRBV7-3 NA CASSPSVYNEQFF
TRBV15 TRBD1 CATKRGQGHGYTF
TRBV7-2 NA CASSLQAITDTQYF
TRBV5-1 TRBD1 CASSLAVQGATEQYF
TRBV5-8 NA CASSLWGEPAYEQYF
TRBV5-1 TRBD2 CASSGTSVVTDTQYF
TRBV7-6 NA CASSPGDRFLITGELFF
TRBV2 TRBD2 CASRVSGRFNEQYF
TRBV28 TRBD2 CASSSPGTSGYEQYF
TRBV7-9 TRBD1 CASSSSPDRRRETQYF
TRBV6-1 TRBD2 CASSKVLGLAIGEQFF
TRBV30 TRBD1 CAWNSGTGAYEQYF
TRBV5-8 NA CASSLERLRPQHF